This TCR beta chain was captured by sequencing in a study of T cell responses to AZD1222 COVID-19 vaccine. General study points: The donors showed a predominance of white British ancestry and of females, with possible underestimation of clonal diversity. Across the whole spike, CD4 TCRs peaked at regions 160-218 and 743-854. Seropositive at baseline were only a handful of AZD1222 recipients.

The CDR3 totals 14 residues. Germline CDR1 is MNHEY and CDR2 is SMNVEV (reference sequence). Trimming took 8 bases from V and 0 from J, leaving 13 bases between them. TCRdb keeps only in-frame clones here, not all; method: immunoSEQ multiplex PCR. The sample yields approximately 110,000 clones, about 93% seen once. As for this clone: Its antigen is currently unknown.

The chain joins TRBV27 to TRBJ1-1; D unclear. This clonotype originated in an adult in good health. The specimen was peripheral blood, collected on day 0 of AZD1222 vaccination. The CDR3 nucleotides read TGTGCCAGCGGTCCGGACGGTATGAACACTGAAGCTTTCTTT. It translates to CASGPDGMNTEAFF.